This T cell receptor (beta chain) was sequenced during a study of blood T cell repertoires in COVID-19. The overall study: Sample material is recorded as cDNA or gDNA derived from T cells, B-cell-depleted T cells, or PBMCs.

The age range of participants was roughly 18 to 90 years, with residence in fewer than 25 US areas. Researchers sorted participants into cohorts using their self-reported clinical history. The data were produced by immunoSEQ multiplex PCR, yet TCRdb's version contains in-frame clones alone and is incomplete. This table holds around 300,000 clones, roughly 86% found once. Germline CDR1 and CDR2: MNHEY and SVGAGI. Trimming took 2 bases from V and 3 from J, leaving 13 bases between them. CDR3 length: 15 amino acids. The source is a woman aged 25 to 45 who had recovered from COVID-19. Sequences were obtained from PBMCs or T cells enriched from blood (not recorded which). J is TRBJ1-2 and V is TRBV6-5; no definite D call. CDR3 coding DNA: TGTGCCAGCAGTTACGTGGTCGGGATGTACTATGGCTACACCTTC. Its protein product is CASSYVVGMYYGYTF.